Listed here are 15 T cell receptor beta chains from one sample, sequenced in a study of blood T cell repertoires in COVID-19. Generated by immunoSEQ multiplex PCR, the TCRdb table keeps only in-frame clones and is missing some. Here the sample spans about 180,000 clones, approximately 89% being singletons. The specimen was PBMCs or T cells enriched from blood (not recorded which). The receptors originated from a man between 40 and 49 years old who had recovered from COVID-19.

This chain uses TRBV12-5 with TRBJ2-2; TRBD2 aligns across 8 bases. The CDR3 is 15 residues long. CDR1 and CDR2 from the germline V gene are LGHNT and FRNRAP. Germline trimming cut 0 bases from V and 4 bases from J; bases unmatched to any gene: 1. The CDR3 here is CASGLVRGGTGELFF. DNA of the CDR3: TGTGCTAGTGGTTTGGTACGGGGGGGCACCGGGGAGCTGTTTTTT.

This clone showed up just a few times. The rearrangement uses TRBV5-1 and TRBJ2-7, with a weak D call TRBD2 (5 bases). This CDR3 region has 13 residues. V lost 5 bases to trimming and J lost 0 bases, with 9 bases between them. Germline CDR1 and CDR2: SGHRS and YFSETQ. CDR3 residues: CASSRGISYEQYF. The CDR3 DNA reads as TGCGCCAGCAGTCGGGGAATCTCCTACGAGCAGTACTTC.

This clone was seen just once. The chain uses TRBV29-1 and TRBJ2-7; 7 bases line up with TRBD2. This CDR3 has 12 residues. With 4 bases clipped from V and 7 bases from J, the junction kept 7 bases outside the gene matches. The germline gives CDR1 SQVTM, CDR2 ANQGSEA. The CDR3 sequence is CSVASQGGEQYF. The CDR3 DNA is TGCAGCGTTGCCAGTCAGGGAGGGGAGCAGTACTTC.

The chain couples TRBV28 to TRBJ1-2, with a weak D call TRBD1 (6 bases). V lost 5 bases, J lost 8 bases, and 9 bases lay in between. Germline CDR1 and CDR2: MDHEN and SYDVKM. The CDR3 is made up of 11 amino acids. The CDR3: CASSRTEGYTF. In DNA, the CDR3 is TGTGCCAGCAGTCGGACAGAAGGCTACACCTTC.

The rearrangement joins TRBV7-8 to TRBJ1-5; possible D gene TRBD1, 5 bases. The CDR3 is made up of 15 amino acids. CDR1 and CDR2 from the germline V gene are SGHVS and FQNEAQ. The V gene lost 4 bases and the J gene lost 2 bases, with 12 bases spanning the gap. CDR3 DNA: TGTGCCAGCAGCTCGCCAGGGTTAGGCAATCAGCCCCAGCATTTT. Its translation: CASSSPGLGNQPQHF.

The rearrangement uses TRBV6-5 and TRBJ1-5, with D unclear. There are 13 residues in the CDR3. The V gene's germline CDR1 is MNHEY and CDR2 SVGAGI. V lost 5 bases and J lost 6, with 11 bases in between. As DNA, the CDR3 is TGTGCCAGCAGTCGTATACTAACTCAGCCCCAGCATTTT. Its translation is CASSRILTQPQHF.

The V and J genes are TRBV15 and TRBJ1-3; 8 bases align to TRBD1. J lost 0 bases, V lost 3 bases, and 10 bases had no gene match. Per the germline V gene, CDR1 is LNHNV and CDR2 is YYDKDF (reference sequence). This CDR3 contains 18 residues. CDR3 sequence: CATSRTPGQDLSGNTIYF. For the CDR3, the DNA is TGTGCCACCAGCAGGACGCCGGGACAGGACCTCTCTGGAAACACCATATATTTT.

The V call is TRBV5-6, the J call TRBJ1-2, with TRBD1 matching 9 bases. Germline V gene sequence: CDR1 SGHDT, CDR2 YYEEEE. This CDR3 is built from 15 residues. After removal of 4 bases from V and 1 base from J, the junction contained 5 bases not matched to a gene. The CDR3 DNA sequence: TGTGCCAGCAGCCCTCGGACAGGGGTTAACTATGGCTACACCTTC. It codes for CASSPRTGVNYGYTF. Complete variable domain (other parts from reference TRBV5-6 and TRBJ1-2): DAGVTQSPTHLIKTRGQQVTLRCSPKSGHDTVSWYQQALGQGPQFIFQYYEEEERQRGNFPDRFSGHQFPNYSSELNVNALLLGDSALYLCASSPRTGVNYGYTFGSGTRLTVV.

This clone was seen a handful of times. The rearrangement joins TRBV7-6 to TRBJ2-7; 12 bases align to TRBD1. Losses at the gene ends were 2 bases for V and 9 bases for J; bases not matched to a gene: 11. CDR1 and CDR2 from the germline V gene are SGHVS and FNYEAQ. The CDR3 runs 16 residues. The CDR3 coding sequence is TGTGCCAGCAGCTTAACCCAGGGACAGGGGGCTCGGGCGCAGTACTTC. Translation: CASSLTQGQGARAQYF.

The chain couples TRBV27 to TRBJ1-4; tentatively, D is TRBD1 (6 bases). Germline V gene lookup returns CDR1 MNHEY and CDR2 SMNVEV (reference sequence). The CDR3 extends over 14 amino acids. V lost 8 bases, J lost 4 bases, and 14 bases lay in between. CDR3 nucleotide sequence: TGTGCCAGCCGCGGGGGGGCCGGTAATGAAAAACTGTTTTTT. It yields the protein CASRGGAGNEKLFF.

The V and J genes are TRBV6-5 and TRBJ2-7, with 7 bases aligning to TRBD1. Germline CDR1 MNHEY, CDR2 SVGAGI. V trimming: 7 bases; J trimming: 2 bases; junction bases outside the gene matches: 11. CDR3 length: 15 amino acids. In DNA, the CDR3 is TGTGCCAGCACTCCCCAAGCTGGACAGGCCTACGAGCAGTACTTC. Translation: CASTPQAGQAYEQYF.

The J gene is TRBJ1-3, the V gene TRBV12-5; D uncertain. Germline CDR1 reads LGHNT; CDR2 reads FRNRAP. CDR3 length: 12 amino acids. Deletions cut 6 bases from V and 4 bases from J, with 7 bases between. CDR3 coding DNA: TGTGCTAGTGGAACAGACGGAAACACCATATATTTT. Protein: CASGTDGNTIYF.

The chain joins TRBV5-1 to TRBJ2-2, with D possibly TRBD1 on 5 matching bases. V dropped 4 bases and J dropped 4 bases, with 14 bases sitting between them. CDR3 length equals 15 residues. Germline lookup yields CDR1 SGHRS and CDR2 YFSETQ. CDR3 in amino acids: CASSLRDFGTGELFF. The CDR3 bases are TGCGCCAGCAGCCTCAGGGATTTCGGCACCGGGGAGCTGTTTTTT.

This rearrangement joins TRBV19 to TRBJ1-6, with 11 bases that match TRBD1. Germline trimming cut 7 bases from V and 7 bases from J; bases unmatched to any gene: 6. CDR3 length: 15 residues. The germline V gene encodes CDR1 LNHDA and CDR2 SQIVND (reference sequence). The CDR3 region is CASTMGTGGNSPLHF. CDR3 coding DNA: TGTGCCAGTACTATGGGGACAGGGGGAAATTCACCCCTCCACTTT.

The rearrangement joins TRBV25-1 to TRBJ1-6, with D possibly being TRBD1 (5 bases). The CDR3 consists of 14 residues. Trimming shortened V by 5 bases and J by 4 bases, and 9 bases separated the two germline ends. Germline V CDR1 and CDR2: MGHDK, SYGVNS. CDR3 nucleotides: TGTGCCAGCAGTCCCCGACAGTATAATTCACCCCTCCACTTT. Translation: CASSPRQYNSPLHF.